The clone carrying this TCR beta chain was counted a few times. Its antigen is unidentified. CDR1 is SGHRS and CDR2 is YFSETQ in the germline V gene. The length of the CDR3 is 15 residues. The ends lost 4 bases at V and 2 bases at J; junction bases unmatched: 6. These data come from a study of regulatory dendritic cells for organ transplantation. Study-level points and caveats: Naive T cells showed high diversity, memory cells less, memory CD8+ least.

Measured with immunoSEQ multiplex PCR; TCRdb has only the in-frame clones, and not every one. This table has 20,000 to 25,000 clones, 70% to 80% appearing once. Memory T cells were CD45RO+, naive were CD45RA+, sorted by FACS. The sequenced sample was memory CD4+ T cells from blood. Subset of the sample: CD45RO+ memory T cells. The clonotype originates from a human donor in good health. This sequence joins TRBV5-1 and TRBJ2-1, with TRBD1 matching over 7 bases. CDR3: CASSLQGYPYNEQFF. CDR3 bases: TGCGCCAGCAGCCTACAGGGGTACCCCTACAATGAGCAGTTCTTC.